The 20 T cell receptor beta chains below come from one sample, sequenced in a study of T cell repertoires in cytomegalovirus infection. TCRdb ran MiXCR on the reads and lists one entry per CDR3 protein. The profile shows some 480,000 distinct CDR3 sequences, roughly a third of them singletons. These receptors have no identified antigens. The starting material was cultured PBMCs, obtained from culture after CMV antigen stimulation. Receptors originate from a human donor in good health (CMV status not recorded). Some clones in this sample may be carry-over from other donors' samples.

J is TRBJ2-7 and V is TRBV7-2; D may be TRBD2 (6 bases). Germline V CDR1 and CDR2: SGHTA, FQGNSA. The CDR3 has 14 amino acids. V was pared by 3 bases and J by 2 bases, with 11 bases between. This CDR3 reads CASSLGGLTYEQYV. In nucleotides, the CDR3 is TGTGCCAGCAGCTTGGGGGGTCTAACCTACGAGCAGTACGTC.

The rearrangement joins TRBV12-3 or TRBV12-4 to TRBJ2-3; 9 nucleotides align to TRBD2. Trimming took 4 bases from V and 1 from J; bases not matched to a gene: 3. This CDR3 region has 15 residues. The DNA of the CDR3 is TGTGCCAGCAGTTCAGCGGGAGGAGGCACAGATACGCAGTATTTT. Translating gives CASSSAGGGTDTQYF.

V is TRBV29-1 and J is TRBJ1-3, with a weak D call TRBD1 (5 bases). This CDR3 has 14 residues. Germline values: CDR1 SQVTM, CDR2 ANQGSEA. The V end was cut by 4 bases, the J end by 0 bases, with 10 bases between. CDR3 sequence reads: CSVVEGPSGNTIYF. The CDR3 bases are TGCAGCGTTGTGGAGGGGCCCTCTGGAAACACCATATATTTT.

This clonotype was counted many times. V is TRBV7-2 and J is TRBJ1-6; D is undetermined. CDR3 length: 16 amino acids. Germline V gene sequence: CDR1 SGHTA, CDR2 FQGNSA. V was trimmed by 6 bases and J by 6 bases, leaving 18 bases between them. CDR3 nucleotide sequence: TGTGCCAGCAGTCCTACCGTATCGATCACTAATTCACCCCTCCACTTT. It yields the protein CASSPTVSITNSPLHF.

This clonotype appeared a single time. This rearrangement joins TRBV2 to TRBJ2-5, with D perhaps TRBD1 or TRBD2 (5 bases each). Trimming removed 3 bases at V and 5 bases at J, with 16 bases between. The CDR3 loop spans 15 amino acids. The germline CDR1 and CDR2 sequences are SNHLY and FYNNEI. The CDR3 is CASSDTGTAYETQYF. The CDR3 region has the DNA TGTGCCAGCAGTGATACCGGGACGGCGTACGAGACCCAGTACTTC.

This chain uses TRBV15 with TRBJ1-6; D is undetermined. V lost 2 bases and J 7 bases, leaving 12 bases between the germline ends. Per germline, CDR1 LNHNV and CDR2 YYDKDF (reference sequence). CDR3 size: 15 residues. The CDR3 here is CATSRPRTRNSPLHF. DNA of the CDR3: TGTGCCACCAGCAGACCTCGGACGCGGAATTCACCCCTCCACTTT. Full variable domain (outside the CDR3, taken from reference TRBV15 and TRBJ1-6): DAMVIQNPRYQVTQFGKPVTLSCSQTLNHNVMYWYQQKSSQAPKLLFHYYDKDFNNEADTPDNFQSRRPNTSFCFLDIRSPGLGDTAMYLCATSRPRTRNSPLHFGNGTRLTVT.

The chain couples TRBV4-2 to TRBJ2-3, with 7 bases that match TRBD2. The CDR3 covers 16 residues. Trimming removed 4 bases from V and 3 bases from J; junction bases left unmatched: 10. Germline values: CDR1 LGHNA, CDR2 YNFKEQ. The CDR3: CASSPQGLAETDTQYF. DNA for the CDR3: TGTGCCAGCAGCCCCCAGGGCCTAGCGGAAACAGATACGCAGTATTTT.

The chain combines TRBV7-9 with TRBJ2-1, with TRBD2 matching over 13 bases. This CDR3 comprises 16 residues. J gave up 7 bases and V 5 bases, and 8 bases lay outside the gene matches. Germline CDR1 reads SEHNR; CDR2 reads FQNEAQ (reference sequence). The CDR3 DNA reads as TGTGCCAGCAGCGCGTGGACTAGCGGGAGTAAGAATGAGCAGTTCTTC. It is translated as CASSAWTSGSKNEQFF.

With regard to this clonotype: An end of the junction differs from the germline gene, which may be a read error. This sequence joins TRBV20-1 and TRBJ2-1; D gene ambiguous. Germline assignment: CDR1 DFQATT and CDR2 SNEGSKA (reference sequence). CDR3 length: 14 residues. DNA for the CDR3: TGCAGTGCGAGAGCAGCGTCCTCCTACAATGAGCAGTTCTTC. It encodes CSARAASSYNEQFF.

This chain uses TRBV6-2 or TRBV6-3 with TRBJ2-1; no firm D call. The CDR3 has 13 residues. Per germline, CDR1 MNHEY and CDR2 SVGEGT. V lost 8 bases to trimming and J lost 4 bases, with 12 bases between them. DNA for the CDR3: TGTGCCAGCCTTCCTCGTTCTTACAATGAGCAGTTCTTC. Translated: CASLPRSYNEQFF.

The chain recombines TRBV4-1 with TRBJ2-3, with 8 bases that match TRBD2. The CDR3 sequence is 16 residues long. Germline trimming cut 4 bases from V and 2 bases from J; bases unmatched to any gene: 8. CDR1 is MGHRA and CDR2 is YSYEKL in the germline V gene. CDR3 region: CASSPPAGGTTDTQYF. For the CDR3, the DNA is TGCGCCAGCAGCCCTCCCGCGGGAGGTACCACAGATACGCAGTATTTT.

This clonotype showed up just a few times. V and J are TRBV6-1 and TRBJ1-3, with no clear D. Germline V gives CDR1 MNHNS, CDR2 SASEGT. The CDR3 loop spans 14 amino acids. Trimming took off 5 bases at V and 4 bases at J, with 12 bases between the two ends. The CDR3 is CASSRDSWGNTIYF. CDR3 in DNA: TGTGCCAGCAGTCGAGATTCGTGGGGAAACACCATATATTTT.

This clonotype appeared a few times. The chain recombines TRBV7-8 with TRBJ1-4; TRBD1 is a possible D gene (6 bases). The germline V gene encodes CDR1 SGHVS and CDR2 FQNEAQ. CDR3 size: 14 residues. Trimming shortened V by 1 base and J by 7 bases, and 10 bases separated the two germline ends. In DNA form, the CDR3 reads TGTGCCAGCAGCTTAGACAGGGTCGGTGAAAAACTGTTTTTT. It yields the protein CASSLDRVGEKLFF.

The chain combines TRBV3-1 with TRBJ2-7; D might be TRBD1 or TRBD2, each matching 5 bases. The V end lost 5 bases, the J end lost 5 bases, and 16 bases lay between the germline ends. Germline V CDR1 and CDR2: LGHDT, YNNKEL (reference sequence). The CDR3 is made up of 14 amino acids. The CDR3 DNA reads as TGTGCCAGCAGCTGGGGGTCCCGTTTGGACGAGCAGTACTTC. It encodes CASSWGSRLDEQYF.

This chain connects TRBV7-9 to TRBJ1-5, with 7 nucleotides matching TRBD1. The CDR3 has 12 residues. Losses at the gene ends were 5 bases for V and 9 bases for J; bases not matched to a gene: 4. Germline-derived CDR1 and CDR2 are SEHNR and FQNEAQ (reference sequence). CDR3 bases: TGTGCCAGCAGCCCCTCAGGGGGGCCCCAGCATTTT. Translating it yields CASSPSGGPQHF.

The genes are TRBV29-1 and TRBJ2-7; TRBD1 matches at 9 bases. After removal of 3 bases from V and 3 bases from J, the junction contained 6 bases not matched to a gene. This CDR3 is built from 14 residues. Germline V gene sequence: CDR1 SQVTM, CDR2 ANQGSEA. CDR3 nucleotides: TGCAGCGTTGAGATCCGGGACAGGGTCTACGAGCAGTACTTC. This codes for CSVEIRDRVYEQYF.

V usage is TRBV5-1 and J usage is TRBJ2-1, with TRBD2 matching 8 bases. The CDR3 is 16 amino acids. With 0 bases clipped from V and 4 bases from J, the junction kept 6 bases outside the gene matches. Germline V gene lookup returns CDR1 SGHRS and CDR2 YFSETQ. CDR3 residues: CASSLEAGDPYNEQFF. In DNA form, the CDR3 reads TGCGCCAGCAGCTTGGAAGCGGGAGACCCTTACAATGAGCAGTTCTTC.

In its sample, this clonotype was seen once. V gene TRBV15 combines with J gene TRBJ2-7; the match to TRBD1 covers 8 bases. CDR1 LNHNV and CDR2 YYDKDF come from the germline V gene (reference sequence). The V and J ends lost 4 bases and 3 bases, in that order; junction bases with no gene match: 5. The CDR3 totals 14 residues. The CDR3 region is CATSTGQGLYEQYV. In DNA, the CDR3 is TGTGCCACCAGCACAGGACAGGGCCTCTACGAGCAGTACGTC.

This clonotype was detected many times. The rearrangement links TRBV7-2 to TRBJ1-6; no reliable D call. Looked up from germline, CDR1 is SGHTA and CDR2 is FQGNSA. Trimming stripped 1 base from V and 11 bases from J, with 15 bases between. The CDR3 length is 15 residues. CDR3 DNA: TGTGCCAGCAGCTTAGACCCGGGGAGGAAGACACCCCTCCACTTT. Its protein is CASSLDPGRKTPLHF. Full variable domain (missing parts from reference TRBV7-2 and TRBJ1-6): GAGVSQSPSNKVTEKGKDVELRCDPISGHTALYWYRQSLGQGLEFLIYFQGNSAPDKSGLPSDRFSAERTGGSVSTLTIQRTQQEDSAVYLCASSLDPGRKTPLHFGNGTRLTVT.

A few counts support this clonotype. The V call is TRBV28, the J call TRBJ1-1; 7 bases map to TRBD1. CDR3 length equals 14 residues. Germline V gene data show CDR1 as MDHEN and CDR2 as SYDVKM. After removal of 3 bases from V and 14 bases from J, the junction contained 15 bases not matched to a gene. The CDR3 spells CASSLYGTARRGFF. The CDR3 coding sequence is TGTGCCAGCAGTTTGTATGGGACAGCAAGGAGAGGCTTCTTT. The whole variable domain, remainder taken from reference TRBV28 and TRBJ1-1, is DVKVTQSSRYLVKRTGEKVFLECVQDMDHENMFWYRQDPGLGLRLIYFSYDVKMKEKGDIPEGYSVSREKKERFSLILESASTNQTSMYLCASSLYGTARRGFFGQGTRLTVV.